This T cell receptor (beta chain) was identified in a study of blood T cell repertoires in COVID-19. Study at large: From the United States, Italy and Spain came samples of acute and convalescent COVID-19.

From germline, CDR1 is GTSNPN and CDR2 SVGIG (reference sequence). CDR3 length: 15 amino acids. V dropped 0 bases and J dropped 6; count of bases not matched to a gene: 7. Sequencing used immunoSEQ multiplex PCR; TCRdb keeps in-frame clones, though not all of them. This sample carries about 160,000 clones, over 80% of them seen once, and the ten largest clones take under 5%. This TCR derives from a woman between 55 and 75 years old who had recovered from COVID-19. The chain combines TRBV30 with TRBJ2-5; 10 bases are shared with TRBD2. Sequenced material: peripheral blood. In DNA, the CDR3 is TGTGCCTGGAGTGTAGGAGCTAGCGGGGGTAAGACCCAGTACTTC. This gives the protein CAWSVGASGGKTQYF.